The entry below describes one T cell receptor beta chain. Only in-frame clones appear in the TCRdb table, and some are missing; sequencing was by immunoSEQ multiplex PCR. The table has under 90,000 clones, roughly 94% seen once. The data stem from a study of technical replicates of blood from several donors. Germline V gene data show CDR1 as LNHDA and CDR2 as SQIVND (reference sequence). J lost 2 bases, V lost 7 bases, and 7 bases had no gene match. This CDR3 contains 15 residues. This TCR came from a human donor in good health. The chain joins TRBV19 to TRBJ1-5; 8 bases map to TRBD1. Sequencing was performed on T cells isolated from PBMCs. The CDR3 DNA sequence: TGTGCCAGTACCACGGACAGGGCTGGCAATCAGCCCCAGCATTTT. Translating it yields CASTTDRAGNQPQHF.